One sample yielded the 4 T cell receptor beta chains listed below, sequenced in a study of kidney transplant recipient with SARS-CoV-2 infection. Each CDR3 protein is one row after TCRdb ran MiXCR on the reads. The table has approximately 240,000 distinct CDR3 sequences, more than 25% seen once. The sample consisted of a blood sample, taken at baseline and between days 110 and 120 from a kidney transplant recipient. The source of these receptors is a male patient in his thirties who had COVID-19 and was a kidney transplant recipient. A share of the T cells may be of graft donor origin.

This clonotype was recorded at least ten times. The chain joins TRBV6-5 to TRBJ2-4, with D hard to call. Trimming pared 0 bases from V and 6 bases from J, leaving 12 bases between. The CDR3 runs to 15 residues. The germline gives CDR1 MNHEY, CDR2 SVGAGI. This CDR3 is CASSYSIGMGNIQYF. The CDR3 DNA sequence: TGTGCCAGCAGTTACTCGATTGGGATGGGAAACATTCAGTACTTC.

Worth noting for this clonotype: The junction differs from germline at one of its ends, possibly a read error. The rearrangement uses TRBV3-1 and TRBJ2-5; D is unresolved. There are 17 residues in the CDR3. CDR1 is LGHDT, CDR2 YNNKEL, per germline (reference sequence). The CDR3: CAGSSEFPISFSETQYF. The CDR3 bases are TGTGCCGGCAGCTCAGAGTTTCCCATTTCTTTCTCTGAGACCCAGTACTTC.

Notes on this clonotype: A read error may be the cause here, since a much bigger clone is one base away. The V and J genes are TRBV20-1 and TRBJ1-1; TRBD1 is a possible D gene (6 bases). Germline V gene data show CDR1 as DFQATT and CDR2 as SNEGSKA (reference sequence). Between the trimmed V and J ends, which lost 7 bases and 4 bases, there was a span of 16 bases. The CDR3 loop spans 13 amino acids. This CDR3 reads CSDRPGASTEAFF. The CDR3 DNA reads as TGCAGTGACAGACCAGGGGCGAGCACTGAAGCTTTCTTT.

As to this clonotype: This may be a read error: a much more frequent sequence differs by one nucleotide. The chain joins TRBV10-3 to TRBJ1-6; 9 bases fit TRBD1. This CDR3 region has 17 residues. Germline V gives CDR1 ENHRY, CDR2 SYGVKD. V lost 7 bases to trimming and J lost 8 bases; unmatched junction nucleotides: 15. As DNA, the CDR3 is TGTGCCATCAATGGGCCGGGACAGGGCTGGAAGGATTCACCCCTCCACTTT. Its translation: CAINGPGQGWKDSPLHF.